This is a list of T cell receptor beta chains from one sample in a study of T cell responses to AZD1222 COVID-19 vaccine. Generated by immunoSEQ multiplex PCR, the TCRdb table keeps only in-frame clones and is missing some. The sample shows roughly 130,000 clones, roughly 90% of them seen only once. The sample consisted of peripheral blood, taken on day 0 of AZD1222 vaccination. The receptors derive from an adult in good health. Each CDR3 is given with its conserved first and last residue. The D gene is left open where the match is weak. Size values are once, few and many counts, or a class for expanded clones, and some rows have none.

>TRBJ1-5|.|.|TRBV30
TGTGCCTGGAGTGAGGGTTCCCAGCCCCAGCATTTT
CAWSEGSQPQHF
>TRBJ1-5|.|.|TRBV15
TGTGCCACCAGCTCAGAGGAACGTCAGCCCCAGCATTTT
CATSSEERQPQHF
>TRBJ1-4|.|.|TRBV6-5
TGTGCCAGCAGTTCTACGGGTACAACTAATGAAAAACTGTTTTTT
CASSSTGTTNEKLFF
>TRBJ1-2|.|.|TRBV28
TGTGCCAGCACCTCACAGGATATAGTTGGCTACACCTTC
CASTSQDIVGYTF
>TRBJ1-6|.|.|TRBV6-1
TGTGCCAGCAGTGACCTACCGCAAAGAAGCTCCTATAATTCACCCCTCCACTTT
CASSDLPQRSSYNSPLHF
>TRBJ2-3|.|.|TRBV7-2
TGTGCCAGCACCTTAGTAAAGGCCGATACGCAGTATTTT
CASTLVKADTQYF
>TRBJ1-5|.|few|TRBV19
TGTGCCAGTAGTGGACAGTCTGGGGGGAATCAGCCCCAGCATTTT
CASSGQSGGNQPQHF
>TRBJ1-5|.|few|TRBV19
TGTGCCAGTAGTACAGTGACAGTCAATAGCAATCAGCCCCAGCATTTT
CASSTVTVNSNQPQHF
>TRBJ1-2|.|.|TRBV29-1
TGCAGCGTTGAAGATCTCGTCTCCTCTGGGGGCTACACCTTC
CSVEDLVSSGGYTF
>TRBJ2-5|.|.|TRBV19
TGTGCCAGTAGTAAGGGGGAGACCCAGTACTTC
CASSKGETQYF
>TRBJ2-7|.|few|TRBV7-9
TGTGCCAGCAGCCGAGACGGTACAGGCGGCGAGCAGTACTTC
CASSRDGTGGEQYF
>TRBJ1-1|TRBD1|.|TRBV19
TGTGCCAGTATTCGAAGCATGGGACAGCCTGAAGCTTTCTTT
CASIRSMGQPEAFF
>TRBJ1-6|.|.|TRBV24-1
TGTGCCACCAGTGCCTCAAATTCACCCCTCCACTTT
CATSASNSPLHF
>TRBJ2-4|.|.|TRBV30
TGTGCCTGGGTTAAAAACCCCGGTAACATTCAGTACTTC
CAWVKNPGNIQYF
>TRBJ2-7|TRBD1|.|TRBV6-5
TGTGCCAGCAGTTATTCGACAGGGTTCGAGCAGTACTTC
CASSYSTGFEQYF
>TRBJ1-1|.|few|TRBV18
TGTGCCAGCTCAGGGGGCGAGGACACTGAAGCTTTCTTT
CASSGGEDTEAFF
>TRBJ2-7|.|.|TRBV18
TGTGCCAGCTCAACGAGGACAGTCTACGAGCAGTACTTC
CASSTRTVYEQYF
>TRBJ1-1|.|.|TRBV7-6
TGTGCCAGCAGCCTTCACAGGGACACTGAAGCTTTCTTT
CASSLHRDTEAFF
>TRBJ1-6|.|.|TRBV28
TGTGCCAGCAACCCGAGTGATTCCCGAAATTCACCCCTCCACTTT
CASNPSDSRNSPLHF
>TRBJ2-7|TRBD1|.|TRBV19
TGTGCCAGTAGTTCACTCTTCCGGACAGGGGCCTACGAGCAGTACTTC
CASSSLFRTGAYEQYF
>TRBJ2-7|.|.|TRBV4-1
TGCGCCAGCAGCCAAGCGGACCTGGGAAGCTACGAGCAGTACTTC
CASSQADLGSYEQYF
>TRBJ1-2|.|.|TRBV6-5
TGTGCCAGCAGAGTGGGACACAGGAATTACTATGGCTACACCTTC
CASRVGHRNYYGYTF
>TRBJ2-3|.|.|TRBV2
TGTGCCAGCAGAGGGTTTGGGGGGCCAGATACGCAGTATTTT
CASRGFGGPDTQYF
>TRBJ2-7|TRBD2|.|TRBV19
TGTGCCAGTAGTATAAGCGGGAGTTTCTACGAGCAGTACTTC
CASSISGSFYEQYF
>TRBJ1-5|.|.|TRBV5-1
TGCGCCAGCAGCTTGGCCGACGGACCAATGGGTAATAGCAATCAGCCCCAGCATTTT
CASSLADGPMGNSNQPQHF
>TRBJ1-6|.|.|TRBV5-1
TGCGCCAGCAGCACTCGGGACACTCGTAATTCACCCCTCCACTTT
CASSTRDTRNSPLHF
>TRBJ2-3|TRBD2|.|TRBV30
TGTGCCTGGAGCGCCACTCGCGGGGGGGCCAGGGACACAGATACGCAGTATTTT
CAWSATRGGARDTDTQYF
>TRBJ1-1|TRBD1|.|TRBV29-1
TGCAGCGTTCAACCCCCAGGGGGATGGAGCACTGAAGCTTTCTTT
CSVQPPGGWSTEAFF
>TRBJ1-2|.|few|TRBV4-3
TGCGCCAGCAGCCAAGGCCTAGGGGAGTATGGCTACACCTTC
CASSQGLGEYGYTF
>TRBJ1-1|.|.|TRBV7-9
TGTGCCAGCATCCCCGGGGCGGCGAACACTGAAGCTTTCTTT
CASIPGAANTEAFF
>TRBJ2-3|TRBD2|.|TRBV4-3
TGCGCCAGCAGCTTGGGACTAGCGGGTAAAGATACGCAGTATTTT
CASSLGLAGKDTQYF
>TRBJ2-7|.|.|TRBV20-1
TGCAGTGCTGAGGGGAGTTACGAGCAGTACTTC
CSAEGSYEQYF
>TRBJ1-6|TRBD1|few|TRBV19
TGTGCCAGTAGATTGACAGGGGCTTATAATTCACCCCTCCACTTT
CASRLTGAYNSPLHF